A selection of T cell receptor beta chains follows, all from one sample in a study of cytomegalovirus exposure and HLA in healthy donors. Generated by immunoSEQ multiplex PCR, the TCRdb table keeps only in-frame clones and is missing some. The data contain 100,000 to 150,000 clones, over 70% of them seen just once; the ten biggest clones take up more than 3.5%. Sequencing used PBMCs. These TCRs come from a man aged 35-49 years in good health and CMV-seropositive. Both conserved end residues are part of each CDR3. The order of the fields is D gene, J gene, clone size, V gene, CDR3 DNA, CDR3 protein. The D gene is left open where the match is weak. Some rows have no size entry. The others give once, few or many, or a class for an expanded clone.

d_gene: .; j_gene: TRBJ2-1; abundance: .; v_gene: TRBV18; CDR3nt: TGTGCCAGCTCACCACTTTCGACCTCCGGGGAGCAGTTCTTC; CDR3aa: CASSPLSTSGEQFF
d_gene: .; j_gene: TRBJ2-1; abundance: once; v_gene: TRBV11-2; CDR3nt: TGTGCCAGCAGCTTAGATGACCCGGGGTTTAGCTCCTACAATGAGCAGTTCTTC; CDR3aa: CASSLDDPGFSSYNEQFF
d_gene: .; j_gene: TRBJ1-2; abundance: .; v_gene: TRBV30; CDR3nt: TGTGCCTGGACGGACTTTACCCCTCACCTGGGTGGCTACACCTTC; CDR3aa: CAWTDFTPHLGGYTF
d_gene: .; j_gene: TRBJ2-5; abundance: .; v_gene: TRBV7-9; CDR3nt: TGTGCCAGCAGCTTAGAAGGGACAAAGTACTTC; CDR3aa: CASSLEGTKYF
d_gene: TRBD2; j_gene: TRBJ2-7; abundance: .; v_gene: TRBV2; CDR3nt: TGTGCCAGCAGTCAGCCCCGGACTAGCGGGGGGGCCTTTAGCTCCTACGAGCAGTACTTC; CDR3aa: CASSQPRTSGGAFSSYEQYF
d_gene: .; j_gene: TRBJ2-6; abundance: .; v_gene: TRBV7-6; CDR3nt: TGTGCCAGCAGCTTAGTCGAGAGATCTGGGGCCAACGTCCTGACTTTC; CDR3aa: CASSLVERSGANVLTF
d_gene: .; j_gene: TRBJ2-1; abundance: .; v_gene: TRBV15; CDR3nt: TGTGCCACCAGCAGAGCTACAGGTATTGGGGAGCAGTTCTTC; CDR3aa: CATSRATGIGEQFF
d_gene: .; j_gene: TRBJ1-1; abundance: .; v_gene: TRBV14; CDR3nt: TGTGCCAGCAGCCAAAGCCGGGTCACTGAAGCTTTCTTT; CDR3aa: CASSQSRVTEAFF
d_gene: .; j_gene: TRBJ1-5; abundance: .; v_gene: TRBV6-6; CDR3nt: TGTGCCAGCAGGCAACGAGGGCCTAGCAATCAGCCCCAGCATTTT; CDR3aa: CASRQRGPSNQPQHF
d_gene: .; j_gene: TRBJ1-1; abundance: .; v_gene: TRBV15; CDR3nt: TGTGCCACCAGCAGAGTAAGGACTGCTGAAGCTTTCTTT; CDR3aa: CATSRVRTAEAFF
d_gene: .; j_gene: TRBJ2-5; abundance: .; v_gene: TRBV15; CDR3nt: TGTGCCACCAGCAGAGATAGAAGCGGACAAGAGACCCAGTACTTC; CDR3aa: CATSRDRSGQETQYF
d_gene: TRBD1; j_gene: TRBJ1-4; abundance: .; v_gene: TRBV11-2; CDR3nt: TGTGCCAGCAGGGAGGCAGGGGGTGATGAAAAACTGTTTTTT; CDR3aa: CASREAGGDEKLFF
d_gene: .; j_gene: TRBJ1-4; abundance: .; v_gene: TRBV4-2; CDR3nt: TGTGCCAGCAGCCCCATGAGAGGTAATGAAAAACTGTTTTTT; CDR3aa: CASSPMRGNEKLFF
d_gene: .; j_gene: TRBJ1-2; abundance: .; v_gene: TRBV4-3; CDR3nt: TGCGCCAGCAGCCAAGATTTGGGACAACGCTCTGGCTACACCTTC; CDR3aa: CASSQDLGQRSGYTF
d_gene: .; j_gene: TRBJ2-7; abundance: .; v_gene: TRBV6-5; CDR3nt: TGTGCCAGCAGTTACTCGACAGCAATGGGCGAGCAGTACTTC; CDR3aa: CASSYSTAMGEQYF
d_gene: .; j_gene: TRBJ2-7; abundance: .; v_gene: TRBV5-1; CDR3nt: TGCGCCAGCAGCTTGGCTGGACAGAACTACGAGCAGTACTTC; CDR3aa: CASSLAGQNYEQYF
d_gene: .; j_gene: TRBJ2-1; abundance: .; v_gene: TRBV2; CDR3nt: TGTGCCAGCAGTGAGGAGCAGATCTACTACAATGAGCAGTTCTTC; CDR3aa: CASSEEQIYYNEQFF
d_gene: TRBD2; j_gene: TRBJ2-1; abundance: few; v_gene: TRBV10-3; CDR3nt: TGTGCCATCAGTGAGGGGATAGCGGGGAGTACGGGGCCGGAGCAGTTCTTC; CDR3aa: CAISEGIAGSTGPEQFF